The sequence of this T cell receptor (beta chain) was determined in a study of T cell responses to AZD1222 COVID-19 vaccine. Whole-study findings and limits: There were mostly white British donors and more females than males, and clonal diversity was possibly underestimated. Sampled repertoires all dated from after the peak T cell response.

Of note for this clone: The antigen remains unidentified.

Trimming stripped 3 bases from V and 4 bases from J, with 9 bases between. Germline lookup yields CDR1 SGHTA and CDR2 FQGTGA. The CDR3 is 14 residues long. TCRdb's table, derived via immunoSEQ multiplex PCR, lists solely in-frame clones and lacks some. The table includes 55,000 to 80,000 clones, about four fifths detected once. The sequence was collected from an adult in good health. The chain uses TRBV7-3 and TRBJ2-2; a weak D match, TRBD2 (5 bases). Sequencing was performed on peripheral blood, taken on day 0 of AZD1222 vaccination. The CDR3 reads CASSFDYSTGELFF. CDR3 DNA: TGTGCCAGCAGCTTTGACTACTCCACCGGGGAGCTGTTTTTT.